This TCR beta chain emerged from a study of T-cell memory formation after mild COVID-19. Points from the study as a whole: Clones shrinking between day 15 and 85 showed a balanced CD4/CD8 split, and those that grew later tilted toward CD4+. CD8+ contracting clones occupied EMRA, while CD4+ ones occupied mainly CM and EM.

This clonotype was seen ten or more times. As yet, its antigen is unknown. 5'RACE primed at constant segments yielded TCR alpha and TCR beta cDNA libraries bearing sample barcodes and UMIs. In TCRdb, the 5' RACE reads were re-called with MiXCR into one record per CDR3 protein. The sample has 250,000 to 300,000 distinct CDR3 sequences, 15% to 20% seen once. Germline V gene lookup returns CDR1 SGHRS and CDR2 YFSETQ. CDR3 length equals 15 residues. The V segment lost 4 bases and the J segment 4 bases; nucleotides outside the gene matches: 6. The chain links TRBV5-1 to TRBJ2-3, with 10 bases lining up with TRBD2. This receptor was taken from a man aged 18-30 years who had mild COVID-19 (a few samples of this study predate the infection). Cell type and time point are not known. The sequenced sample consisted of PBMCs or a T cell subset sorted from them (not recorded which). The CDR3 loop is CASSISGGRADTQYF. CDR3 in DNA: TGCGCCAGCAGCATTAGCGGGGGGAGAGCAGATACGCAGTATTTT.